This T cell receptor (beta chain) was sequenced during a study of vaccination and CD4 T cells after COVID-19. Study outcomes and limitations: Median SARS-CoV-2-reactive clonotype numbers rose nonsignificantly, roughly 21 to 38.

As to treatment: approximately 10-day PBMC culture with coronavirus spike peptide pools or control peptides (ViraFEST assay). With approximately 9.9 ug/ml peptide pools and roughly 9.8 IU/ml IL-2, PBMCs were cultured at fewer than 2.5 million per well. J was trimmed by 4 bases and V by 4 bases; bases with no gene match: 9. CDR3 length equals 15 residues. Germline V lookup: CDR1 LNHDA, CDR2 SQIVND (reference sequence). The assay that was used to sequence DNA from cultured CD4+ T cells was the Oncomine TCR Beta short-read assay. MiXCR, run by TCRdb on the PCR reads, gives a single entry per CDR3 protein. This table has fewer than 15,000 distinct CDR3 sequences, around two fifths appearing once. For this clonotype: What it binds is not known.

The sample consisted of CD4+ T cells from blood, cultured in vitro. V gene TRBV19 combines with J gene TRBJ2-5, with 7 bases matching TRBD1. The sequence derives from a human donor who had recovered from COVID-19. The CDR3 loop reads CASSTGYRGLETQYF. The DNA of the CDR3 is TGTGCCAGTAGTACTGGATACAGGGGTCTAGAGACCCAGTACTTC. Using reference TRBV19 and TRBJ2-5 for the parts outside the CDR3, the full variable domain is DGGITQSPKYLFRKEGQNVTLSCEQNLNHDAMYWYRQDPGQGLRLIYYSQIVNDFQKGDIAEGYSVSREKKESFPLTVTSAQKNPTAFYLCASSTGYRGLETQYFGPGTRLLVL.